This T cell receptor beta chain appears in the sequencing data of a study of CD8 T cells in ankylosing spondylitis. General study results and limits: The study looked at matched synovial fluid samples from ankylosing spondylitis patients. Disease-linked clones were reported to be significantly enriched there. Earlier reports found some motif variants in synovial fluid and blood in reactive arthritis. Seven to nine highly homologous variants formed a TCR beta motif that appeared characteristic of ankylosing spondylitis blood.

One entry per CDR3 protein results from TCRdb running MiXCR on the 5' RACE reads. The profile shows about 220,000 distinct CDR3 sequences, roughly 6.6% of them singletons. Comments on this clonotype: Its matching antigen is unknown.

This CDR3 has 16 amino acids. Trimming removed 5 bases from V and 2 bases from J; junction bases left unmatched: 8. The germline V gene encodes CDR1 SGHTA and CDR2 FQGNSA. The sample was blood, either unsorted or a sorted T cell fraction (not recorded which). The origin of this receptor is a male donor with ankylosing spondylitis. This chain joins TRBV7-2 and TRBJ2-1; TRBD1 aligns across 8 bases. The CDR3 here is CASSVDRGRTYNEQFF. CDR3 coding DNA: TGTGCCAGCAGCGTAGACAGGGGTAGGACCTACAATGAGCAGTTCTTC.